This TCR beta chain was captured by sequencing in a study of T cells after posttransplantation cyclophosphamide. The naive gate required viable CD3+CD4+ or CD3+CD8+ cells with CCR7+CD45RA+CD45RO-CD95-CD27+CD28+ phenotype. Of note for this clone: Its antigen is as yet unknown.

V dropped 4 bases and J dropped 4; count of bases not matched to a gene: 10. Germline loops: CDR1 SQVTM, CDR2 ANQGSEA. The CDR3 sequence is 15 residues long. The table came from immunoSEQ multiplex PCR; TCRdb's copy has only in-frame clones and leaves some out. The top ten hold approximately 0.098% of the sample, which has some 33,000 clones, roughly nine tenths seen once. Study results and caveats: Recipient CMV seropositivity and CMV reactivation strongly tracked TRB clonality. Later post-transplant blood repertoires were often dominated by donor CD8+ memory clones.

Sample: naive CD4+ T cells sorted from blood. The receptor was derived from a man younger than 40 in good health and a related stem cell transplant donor. The chain combines TRBV29-1 with TRBJ1-2, with 9 positions matching TRBD1. The CDR3 DNA follows: TGCAGCGTTGTTTTTTGGACAGGGGTCGGCTATGGCTACACCTTC. Translating gives CSVVFWTGVGYGYTF.